Presented here are 12 T cell receptor beta chains from one specimen sequenced in a study of regulatory T cells in long-lasting Graves disease. Time point specified: newly diagnosed GD, antithyroid drugs for less than 3 months. Scientists built the TCR library using RNA that was extracted from PBMCs. Building the TCR beta libraries relied on iRepertoire HTBI primers, and CDR3 regions underwent Arm-PCR. TCRdb re-analysed the multiplex PCR reads in MiXCR, keeping a single row per CDR3 protein. The profile shows 530,000 or so distinct CDR3 sequences, 16% of them singletons. The same sample was also used in a study of T cells in Graves' hyperthyroidism and ophthalmopathy.

The specimen was peripheral blood mononuclear cells (PBMCs), collected at new diagnosis, from a patient treated with antithyroid drugs. Every receptor here comes from a man aged 18 to 29 with Graves disease.

V and J are TRBV29-1 and TRBJ2-7, with a tentative D call TRBD1 (6 bases). The J call is in doubt because the DNA end fits TRBJ2-5 better. Germline V gene sequence: CDR1 SQVTM, CDR2 ANQGSEA. The CDR3 has 14 residues. The CDR3 region has the DNA TGCAGCGTTGAGTTGAGTCGGGACACCGGGACCCAGTACTTC. It codes for CSVELSRDTGTQYF.

At least ten counts were recorded for this clonotype. The V and J genes are TRBV6-1 and TRBJ1-5; 7 nucleotides match TRBD1. Per the germline V gene, CDR1 is MNHNS and CDR2 is SASEGT. The CDR3 contains 17 residues. Unmatched junction bases numbered 13, after V lost 8 bases and J lost 0 bases. The DNA of the CDR3 is TGTGCCAGCCAGCACCTGGACAGGACTTATAGCAATCAGCCCCAGCATTTT. It is translated as CASQHLDRTYSNQPQHF.

This clonotype has a handful of counts. The CDR3 loop is CASRPGTGVAPQHF. The CDR3 bases are TGTGCCAGCAGACCCGGGACAGGGGTTGCGCCCCAGCATTTT. The rearrangement joins TRBV3-1 to TRBJ1-5; 10 bases are shared with TRBD1. The CDR3 runs 14 residues. Germline loops: CDR1 LGHDT, CDR2 YNNKEL (reference sequence). V shed 6 bases, J shed 9 bases, and the junction held 8 bases outside the gene matches.

Comment on this clonotype: The CDR3 end shows no conserved phenylalanine or tryptophan, and so a read error is likely. The J gene is TRBJ2-5, the V gene TRBV7-8, with a tentative D call TRBD1 (6 bases). Germline values: CDR1 SGHVS, CDR2 FQNEAQ. The V and J ends lost 1 base and 5 bases respectively, with 11 bases between them. CDR3 length: 14 amino acids. The CDR3 reads CASSLEGHRETQYL. The CDR3 DNA is TGTGCCAGCAGCTTAGAGGGACATAGGGAGACCCAGTACCTC.

Comments on this clonotype: Sequence at one end of the junction differs from germline and may be a read error. This chain links TRBV7-9 with TRBJ1-4; D is uncertain. Germline lookup yields CDR1 SEHNR and CDR2 FQNEAQ (reference sequence). The CDR3 totals 16 residues. CDR3 amino acids: CASSLASGCANEKLFF. The DNA for the CDR3 is TGTGCCAGCAGCCTAGCGTCCGGATGCGCTAATGAAAAACTGTTTTTT.

This clonotype showed up many times. The chain recombines TRBV6-1 with TRBJ1-5, with TRBD1 identical over 11 bases. Losses at the gene ends were 5 bases for V and 9 bases for J; bases not matched to a gene: 18. Germline loops: CDR1 MNHNS, CDR2 SASEGT. This CDR3 comprises 18 residues. Here the CDR3 reads CASSPLRTGGRQTSPQHF. CDR3 DNA: TGTGCCAGCAGTCCTTTACGGACAGGGGGCCGCCAGACCTCGCCCCAGCATTTT.

This clonotype was seen ten or more times. This rearrangement joins TRBV5-1 to TRBJ1-1, with a possible D match to TRBD1 (6 bases). V gave up 4 bases and J gave up 8 bases, with 30 bases separating them. Per the germline V gene, CDR1 is SGHRS and CDR2 is YFSETQ. This CDR3 has 18 residues. The CDR3: CASSVAGVVKGVEIEAFF. The CDR3 DNA sequence: TGCGCCAGCAGCGTGGCAGGGGTTGTTAAGGGGGTCGAAATCGAAGCTTTCTTT.

This clonotype appeared many times. The chain couples TRBV18 to TRBJ2-7; D not resolved. Trimming removed 6 bases from V and 2 bases from J, with 11 bases in between. Germline CDR1 KGHSH, CDR2 LQKENI. The CDR3 has 13 residues. DNA of the CDR3: TGTGCCAGCTCTTTCGACAAAGCCTACGAGCAGTACTTC. Protein product: CASSFDKAYEQYF.

Details on this clonotype: Just one base apart from a much larger clone, this may be a read error. This chain uses TRBV28 with TRBJ2-1; D gene ambiguous. The germline gives CDR1 MDHEN, CDR2 SYDVKM. V was cut by 3 bases and J by 10 bases, with 13 bases left in between. The CDR3 loop spans 13 amino acids. The CDR3: CASSFVELYEQFF. The CDR3 DNA reads TGTGCCAGCAGTTTTGTGGAGTTGTACGAGCAGTTCTTC.

This clonotype has more than one count but fewer than ten. The junction does not match germline at one end; this may be a read error. V and J are TRBV12-3 or TRBV12-4 and TRBJ1-1; the match to TRBD1 covers 9 bases. This CDR3 has 14 residues. The CDR3 DNA reads as TGTGCCAGCAGTTTCGGGACAGGGTTGACTGAAGCTTCCTTT. Protein product: CASSFGTGLTEASF.

This clonotype was counted a few times. The rearrangement uses TRBV9 and TRBJ2-1, with D tentatively TRBD2 (6 bases). The J call is in doubt because the DNA end fits TRBJ2-5 better. Germline-derived CDR1 and CDR2 are SGDLS and YYNGEE. The CDR3 loop spans 15 amino acids. CDR3 sequence (DNA): TGTGCCAGCAGCGCTGCGGGACGCCTACAAGAGACCCAGTACTTC. This sequence encodes CASSAAGRLQETQYF.

There are many counts of this clonotype. The chain recombines TRBV29-1 with TRBJ2-7; the match to TRBD2 covers 12 bases. Germline V gives CDR1 SQVTM, CDR2 ANQGSEA. There are 13 residues in the CDR3. V shed 7 bases and J 5 bases; nucleotides not matched to a gene: 6. The CDR3 reads CSALTSGRHEQYF. In nucleotides, the CDR3 is TGCAGCGCCCTGACTAGCGGGAGACACGAGCAGTACTTC.